This T cell receptor (beta chain) was observed in a study of patients and donors after allogeneic stem cell transplantation. TCRdb redid the calling of the RT-PCR reads with MiXCR, one entry per CDR3 protein. The sample records 900,000 to 1,000,000 distinct CDR3 sequences, 18% being singletons. The sequencing input was blood, either unsorted or a sorted T cell fraction (not recorded which). The clonotype originates from a human donor who was either an allogeneic HSCT recipient or a stem cell or donor lymphocyte infusion donor (not recorded which). It is not recorded whose cells these are; they may come from a transplant donor.

CDR3 sequence (DNA): TGTGCCAGCTCACCTAAAACGGGGGGGACTGGCTACACCTTC. This sequence encodes CASSPKTGGTGYTF. The chain carries TRBV18 and TRBJ1-2; perhaps TRBD1 as D (5 bases). Germline V gives CDR1 KGHSH, CDR2 LQKENI. V lost 3 bases and J lost 7, with 15 bases in between. CDR3 length: 14 amino acids. Combining the CDR3 with reference TRBV18 and TRBJ1-2 gives the whole variable domain NAGVMQNPRHLVRRRGQEARLRCSPMKGHSHVYWYRQLPEEGLKFMVYLQKENIIDESGMPKERFSAEFPKEGPSILRIQQVVRGDSAAYFCASSPKTGGTGYTFGSGTRLTVV.